This T cell receptor (beta chain) was captured by sequencing in a study of shared clonotypes between healthy human individuals. Produced via immunoSEQ multiplex PCR; TCRdb's table is partial and in-frame only. The data show around 500,000 clones, around 79% seen once. Germline V CDR1 and CDR2: SEHNR, FQNEAQ (reference sequence). Trimming removed 5 bases at V and 10 bases at J, with 17 bases between. This CDR3 is 13 amino acids long. This clone appeared once. This TCR derives from a middle-aged woman in good health. Some clones in this sample may be carry-over from other donors' samples. The specimen sequenced was PBMCs. This chain joins TRBV7-9 and TRBJ1-1; D not certain. CDR3 sequence reads: CASSRPGQRGAFF. CDR3 coding DNA: TGTGCCAGCAGCAGACCGGGCCAGCGGGGAGCTTTCTTT.